This T cell receptor beta chain is from a study of T cells in localized non-small cell lung cancer. Study-wide findings and caveats: Without multi-region sequencing, intratumor heterogeneity could not be excluded. In adjacent lung, a median around 55 of the top 100 tumor clones were found.

Germline CDR1 and CDR2: SEHNR and FQNEAQ (reference sequence). This CDR3 is 14 amino acids long. V shed 5 bases, J shed 0 bases, and the junction held 2 bases outside the gene matches. As concerns this clone: Its antigen is still unknown.

The table came from immunoSEQ multiplex PCR; TCRdb's copy has only in-frame clones and leaves some out. This table holds 70,000 to 100,000 clones, over 75% found once. This specimen consisted of peripheral blood, obtained before any cancer treatment. V gene TRBV7-9 combines with J gene TRBJ1-2; TRBD1 agrees at 8 bases. The sequence came from a female donor older than 55 with stage I lung adenocarcinoma. The CDR3 loop is CASSRQGPNYGYTF. The CDR3 nucleotides are TGTGCCAGCAGCCGACAGGGGCCTAACTATGGCTACACCTTC. Full variable domain (missing parts from reference TRBV7-9 and TRBJ1-2): DTGVSQNPRHKITKRGQNVTFRCDPISEHNRLYWYRQTLGQGPEFLTYFQNEAQLEKSRLLSDRFSAERPKGSFSTLEIQRTEQGDSAMYLCASSRQGPNYGYTFGSGTRLTVV.